This TCR beta chain was sequenced for a study of regulatory T cells in long-lasting Graves disease. On this clonotype itself: Its antigen is undetermined.

Study-wide points: Tissue studied was limited to peripheral blood, excluding thyroid tissue. Persistent disease showed a preference for TRBV28, TRBJ1-2 and TRBJ2-5.

CDR1 is DFQATT, CDR2 SNEGSKA, per germline (reference sequence). The ends were cut back, 8 bases at V and 0 bases at J, with 13 bases in the middle. This CDR3 contains 13 residues. Time point meaning: newly diagnosed GD, antithyroid drugs for less than 3 months. Making the TCR library involved RNA that had been extracted from PBMCs. In building TCR beta libraries, iRepertoire HTBI primers were used together with Arm-PCR of CDR3 regions. Original processing notes: The study identified around 62 TRBV and about 14 TRBJ segments across samples. TCRdb analysed the multiplex PCR reads with MiXCR anew, one entry per CDR3 protein. These V and J calls rely on TCRdb rather than the paper's analysis. The top ten hold around a quarter of the sample, which has 350,000 to 500,000 distinct CDR3 sequences, less than 20% seen once. The data were also submitted as part of a second study, on T cells in Graves' hyperthyroidism and ophthalmopathy. According to that study: From stable hyperthyroidism, ophthalmopathy was separated by a 13 V-J model.

The sequencing used peripheral blood mononuclear cells (PBMCs), collected at new diagnosis, from a patient treated with antithyroid drugs. The sequence came from a woman between 18 and 29 years old with Graves disease. This chain joins TRBV20-1 and TRBJ1-2; unclear D gene. In DNA form, the CDR3 reads TGCAGTTTATCATCCTACCCTAACTATGGCTACACCTTC. It is translated as CSLSSYPNYGYTF.